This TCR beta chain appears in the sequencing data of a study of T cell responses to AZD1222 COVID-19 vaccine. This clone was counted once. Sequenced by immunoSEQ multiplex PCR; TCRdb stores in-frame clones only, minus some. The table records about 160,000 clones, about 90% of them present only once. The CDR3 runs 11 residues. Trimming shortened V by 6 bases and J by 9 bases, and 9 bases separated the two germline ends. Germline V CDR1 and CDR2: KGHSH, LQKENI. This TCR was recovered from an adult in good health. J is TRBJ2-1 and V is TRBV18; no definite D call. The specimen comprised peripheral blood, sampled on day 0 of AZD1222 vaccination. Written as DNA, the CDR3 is TGTGCCAGCTCCCTAGGGCTTGAGCAGTTCTTC. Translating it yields CASSLGLEQFF.